Presented here are 8 T cell receptor beta chains from one specimen sequenced in a study of blood T cell repertoires in COVID-19. Method: immunoSEQ multiplex PCR; TCRdb's copy keeps in-frame clones and lacks some. Here the sample spans around 18,000 clones, around 92% being singletons. The sequenced sample consisted of peripheral blood. The source of these receptors is a human donor in a cohort sampled during active COVID-19.

The chain couples TRBV4-1 to TRBJ2-7; the D gene is possibly TRBD1 (6 bases). From germline, CDR1 is MGHRA and CDR2 YSYEKL. This CDR3 contains 16 residues. V was trimmed by 1 base and J by 0 bases, leaving 13 bases between them. The CDR3 loop reads CASSQGAGVISYEQYF. The CDR3 DNA reads TGCGCCAGCAGCCAAGGGGCAGGGGTCATCTCCTACGAGCAGTACTTC.

The rearrangement links TRBV6-5 to TRBJ1-4; D might be TRBD1 (6 bases). Germline values: CDR1 MNHEY, CDR2 SVGAGI. Between the trimmed V and J ends, which lost 8 bases and 3 bases, there was a span of 10 bases. The CDR3 loop spans 13 amino acids. CDR3 nucleotide sequence: TGTGCCAGCTCGGACAGACCTAATGAAAAACTGTTTTTT. Translated, it gives CASSDRPNEKLFF.

In DNA, the CDR3 is TGCGCCAGCAGCAACCGGGACAGGGGTAACTATGGCTACACCTTC. The encoded protein is CASSNRDRGNYGYTF. This chain joins TRBV5-1 and TRBJ1-2, with 10 bases matching TRBD1. V trimming: 4 bases; J trimming: 1 base; junction bases outside the gene matches: 4. Germline CDR1 reads SGHRS; CDR2 reads YFSETQ. The CDR3 is made up of 15 amino acids.

This sequence joins TRBV11-3 and TRBJ2-7, with 12 bases that match TRBD1. The V gene end was trimmed by 3 bases and the J gene end by 6 bases; junction bases not matched to a gene: 3. This CDR3 region has 14 residues. CDR1 and CDR2 from the germline V gene are SGHNT and YENEEA. In nucleotides, the CDR3 is TGTGCCAGCAGCTTCCGGGACAGGGGGCGCGAGCAGTACTTC. It is translated as CASSFRDRGREQYF.

The V gene is TRBV4-2, the J gene TRBJ1-1; no definite D call. Per germline, CDR1 LGHNA and CDR2 YNFKEQ. The CDR3 consists of 14 residues. V shed 1 base and J shed 8 bases, with 14 bases lying between them. This CDR3 is CASSQAGSLIEAFF. DNA of the CDR3: TGTGCCAGCAGCCAAGCCGGGTCCCTAATCGAAGCTTTCTTT.

The J gene is TRBJ1-1, the V gene TRBV20-1; D is perhaps TRBD1 (6 bases). CDR1 is DFQATT and CDR2 is SNEGSKA in the germline V gene (reference sequence). Trimming removed 5 bases from V and 5 bases from J, with 9 bases in between. This CDR3 is built from 11 residues. The CDR3 coding sequence is TGCAGTGCTCCGGACAGAACTGAAGCTTTCTTT. This sequence encodes CSAPDRTEAFF.

The chain links TRBV7-2 to TRBJ1-4; D not certain. CDR1 is SGHTA, CDR2 FQGNSA, per germline. The V gene lost 5 bases and the J gene lost 3 bases, with 16 bases spanning the gap. This CDR3 has 16 amino acids. Written as DNA, the CDR3 is TGTGCCAGCAGCCTCTGGCGAGGGCGGGCTAATGAAAAACTGTTTTTT. This sequence encodes CASSLWRGRANEKLFF.

This clone was observed a single time. V usage is TRBV6-2 or TRBV6-3 and J usage is TRBJ2-7, with 8 bases lining up with TRBD2. CDR1 is MNHEY and CDR2 is SVGEGT in the germline V gene. This CDR3 contains 16 residues. The trim removed 0 bases at V and 4 bases at J, leaving 8 bases unmatched. The CDR3 nucleotides are TGTGCCAGCAGTTACTCGATGGCTAGCGGGTGGTACGAGCAGTACTTC. Amino acids: CASSYSMASGWYEQYF.